This T cell receptor beta chain was sequenced for a study of CD8 T cells in ankylosing spondylitis. Study outcomes and limitations: Earlier studies detected some motif variants in reactive arthritis synovial fluid and blood. Ankylosing spondylitis blood appeared to carry a characteristic TCR beta motif of roughly 8 highly homologous variants.

As for this clonotype: Its specificity is not known.

TCRdb passed the 5' RACE reads through MiXCR, listing each CDR3 protein once. The top ten clones hold 15% to 20% of a sample with roughly 670,000 distinct CDR3 sequences, roughly 19% of them seen once. This CDR3 comprises 14 residues. The V gene lost 2 bases and the J gene lost 5 bases, with 12 bases spanning the gap. Germline loops: CDR1 MNHEY, CDR2 SVGEGT. This chain joins TRBV6-2 or TRBV6-3 and TRBJ1-1; no definite D call. The sequenced material came from blood, either unsorted or a sorted T cell fraction (not recorded which). The receptor was isolated from a male donor with ankylosing spondylitis. In DNA, the CDR3 is TGTGCCAGCAGTTACGGGCTCGGGTTTACTGAAGCTTTCTTT. The encoded protein is CASSYGLGFTEAFF.